The 23 T cell receptor beta chains presented below share a single source sample, sequenced in a study of cytomegalovirus exposure and HLA in healthy donors. The PCR used 60 Vbeta and 13 Jbeta primers. Sequencing used immunoSEQ multiplex PCR; TCRdb keeps in-frame clones, though not all of them. This sample has roughly 100,000 clones, with roughly 77% found just once. The sample comprised PBMCs. These receptors all come from a human donor in good health.

The rearrangement links TRBV6-5 to TRBJ2-7, with D unclear. Germline CDR1 reads MNHEY; CDR2 reads SVGAGI. The CDR3 covers 16 residues. Trimming took 0 bases from V and 6 from J, leaving 18 bases between them. CDR3 sequence: CASSYSEVSDPGEQYF. CDR3 nucleotide sequence: TGTGCCAGCAGTTACTCCGAGGTGAGCGACCCTGGCGAGCAGTACTTC.

The rearrangement links TRBV11-1 to TRBJ1-2; 7 bases line up with TRBD1. V dropped 6 bases and J dropped 4; count of bases not matched to a gene: 8. The CDR3 loop spans 14 amino acids. CDR1 is SGHAT, CDR2 FQDESV, per germline (reference sequence). DNA for the CDR3: TGTGCCAGCAGTCGAGACAGGGAGGCCTATGGCTACACCTTC. Its translation: CASSRDREAYGYTF.

A note on this clone: Different DNA sequences within this sample yield the same CDR3. This chain links TRBV5-1 with TRBJ2-7; TRBD1 matches 7 bases. Trimming took 0 bases from V and 0 from J; bases not matched to a gene: 0. CDR3 length equals 14 residues. Per germline, CDR1 SGHRS and CDR2 YFSETQ. The CDR3 DNA reads TGCGCCAGCAGCTTGGGACAGGGCTCCTACGAGCAGTACTTC. Its translation is CASSLGQGSYEQYF. The variable domain in full, with the rest retrieved from reference TRBV5-1 and TRBJ2-7, is KAGVTQTPRYLIKTRGQQVTLSCSPISGHRSVSWYQQTPGQGLQFLFEYFSETQRNKGNFPGRFSGRQFSNSRSEMNVSTLELGDSALYLCASSLGQGSYEQYFGPGTRLTVT.

The V call is TRBV6-1, the J call TRBJ2-2; 8 nucleotides agree with TRBD1. CDR1 and CDR2 from the germline V gene are MNHNS and SASEGT. V shed 4 bases and J 5 bases; nucleotides not matched to a gene: 6. This CDR3 contains 15 residues. In DNA, the CDR3 is TGTGCCAGCAGTGGCGGCAGGGGGCTGACCGGGGAGCTGTTTTTT. Amino acid sequence: CASSGGRGLTGELFF.

The chain carries TRBV6-5 and TRBJ1-5; D is undetermined. Trimming removed 6 bases from V and 2 bases from J, with 11 bases in between. This CDR3 comprises 14 residues. CDR1 is MNHEY, CDR2 SVGAGI, per germline. For the CDR3, the DNA is TGTGCCAGCAGCGGCGGTTCGGGCAATCAGCCCCAGCATTTT. Its translation: CASSGGSGNQPQHF.

The sample holds one count of this clone. The chain is built from TRBV15 and TRBJ2-7; 14 bases match TRBD2. This CDR3 spans 17 amino acids. V was clipped by 5 bases and J by 3 bases; unmatched bases: 9. The germline V gene encodes CDR1 LNHNV and CDR2 YYDKDF (reference sequence). CDR3 sequence: CATSRGVGTSGSYEQYF. CDR3 nucleotides: TGTGCCACCAGCCGCGGGGTAGGGACTAGCGGGAGCTACGAGCAGTACTTC.

The CDR3 bases are TGTGCCAGCAGCTCCTATTTGGGCGCCGGGGAGCTGTTTTTT. Translated, it gives CASSSYLGAGELFF. The genes are TRBV7-9 and TRBJ2-2; no clear D. V shed 4 bases and J shed 6 bases, with 12 bases lying between them. In germline, CDR1 is SEHNR, CDR2 FQNEAQ (reference sequence). The CDR3 totals 14 residues.

The chain has TRBV28 and TRBJ1-2, with D possibly matching TRBD1 (5 bases). The V gene's germline CDR1 is MDHEN and CDR2 SYDVKM. Trimming removed 3 bases from V and 2 bases from J, with 16 bases in between. The CDR3 is made up of 16 amino acids. Here the CDR3 reads CASSFRPLRGNYGYTF. In nucleotides, the CDR3 is TGTGCCAGCAGTTTCCGGCCTCTTCGGGGGAACTATGGCTACACCTTC.

The gene calls are TRBV25-1 and TRBJ2-1; D is unclear. Germline values: CDR1 MGHDK, CDR2 SYGVNS. Trimming stripped 3 bases from V and 6 bases from J, with 9 bases between. The CDR3 consists of 13 residues. Here the CDR3 DNA reads TGTGCCAGCAGTGAGACTCCCTCCAATGAGCAGTTCTTC. Protein product: CASSETPSNEQFF.

The CDR3 nucleotides read TGTGCCAGCAGTTACGGCGGGAGAGCTTCTTACGAGCAGTACTTC. It codes for CASSYGGRASYEQYF. The chain employs TRBV6-5 and TRBJ2-7; 7 bases map to TRBD2. The trim removed 2 bases at V and 4 bases at J, leaving 8 bases unmatched. From germline, CDR1 is MNHEY and CDR2 SVGAGI. This CDR3 is built from 15 residues.

This clone has only one observation. This chain joins TRBV19 and TRBJ2-7; D might be TRBD1 (5 bases). Germline assignment: CDR1 LNHDA and CDR2 SQIVND (reference sequence). Trimming pared 2 bases from V and 0 bases from J, leaving 8 bases between. The CDR3 loop spans 14 amino acids. The CDR3 DNA sequence: TGTGCCAGTAGTATACAGGGATTCTCCTACGAGCAGTACTTC. It codes for CASSIQGFSYEQYF. Combining the CDR3 with reference TRBV19 and TRBJ2-7 gives the whole variable domain DGGITQSPKYLFRKEGQNVTLSCEQNLNHDAMYWYRQDPGQGLRLIYYSQIVNDFQKGDIAEGYSVSREKKESFPLTVTSAQKNPTAFYLCASSIQGFSYEQYFGPGTRLTVT.

This chain joins TRBV18 and TRBJ1-4, with TRBD1 as a possible D gene (6 bases). V was cut by 3 bases and J by 6 bases, with 14 bases left in between. Germline assignment: CDR1 KGHSH and CDR2 LQKENI. The CDR3 totals 15 residues. The CDR3 sequence: CASSPTGPSYEKLFF. The CDR3 coding sequence is TGTGCCAGCTCACCCACAGGGCCCAGTTATGAAAAACTGTTTTTT.

The chain couples TRBV5-4 to TRBJ2-7, with 11 nucleotides matching TRBD1. V dropped 0 bases and J dropped 2; count of bases not matched to a gene: 4. The CDR3 extends over 16 amino acids. Germline values: CDR1 SGHNT, CDR2 YYREEE (reference sequence). CDR3 sequence: CASSLDPGQGAYEQYF. The CDR3, as DNA: TGTGCCAGCAGCTTGGACCCGGGACAGGGGGCCTACGAGCAGTACTTC. Full variable domain (missing parts from reference TRBV5-4 and TRBJ2-7): ETGVTQSPTHLIKTRGQQVTLRCSSQSGHNTVSWYQQALGQGPQFIFQYYREEENGRGNFPPRFSGLQFPNYSSELNVNALELDDSALYLCASSLDPGQGAYEQYFGPGTRLTVT.

This clone was seen more than once but under ten times. The gene calls are TRBV4-3 and TRBJ1-1, with 7 bases matching TRBD1. The CDR3 covers 15 residues. V gave up 5 bases and J gave up 4 bases; unmatched junction bases: 10. Germline CDR1 reads LGHNA; CDR2 reads YSLEER. CDR3 protein: CASSEYRGHLTEAFF. The CDR3 coding sequence is TGCGCCAGCAGCGAATACAGGGGCCATCTCACTGAAGCTTTCTTT.

The rearrangement joins TRBV5-1 to TRBJ2-5; 11 bases are a match to TRBD1. V was clipped by 7 bases and J by 5 bases; unmatched bases: 13. CDR3 length: 16 amino acids. Germline V lookup: CDR1 SGHRS, CDR2 YFSETQ. Here the CDR3 reads CASGWTGGSFRETQYF. As DNA, the CDR3 is TGCGCCAGCGGTTGGACAGGGGGCTCCTTTCGGGAGACCCAGTACTTC.

The genes are TRBV6-5 and TRBJ2-7; 8 bases align to TRBD1. With V trimmed by 2 bases and J by 0 bases, 3 bases remained unmatched. The CDR3 is 15 amino acids. CDR1 and CDR2 (germline): MNHEY, SVGAGI. CDR3 bases: TGTGCCAGCAGTTACCGCGACAGGGGCTCCTACGAGCAGTACTTC. It yields the protein CASSYRDRGSYEQYF.

The V gene is TRBV19, the J gene TRBJ2-3; 15 bases are a match to TRBD2. CDR1 and CDR2 (germline): LNHDA, SQIVND (reference sequence). J gave up 4 bases and V 5 bases, and 7 bases lay outside the gene matches. The CDR3 covers 17 residues. The CDR3 DNA reads TGTGCCAGTAGTCCACGGACTAGCGGGGGGGCCGCAGATACGCAGTATTTT. Translating gives CASSPRTSGGAADTQYF.

CDR3 DNA sequence: TGCGCCAGCAGCCAAGAGGGGGGGGCCTACAATGAGCAGTTCTTC. Translation gives CASSQEGGAYNEQFF. The rearrangement links TRBV4-3 to TRBJ2-1, with TRBD2 identical over 7 bases. The CDR3 extends over 15 amino acids. CDR1 is LGHNA, CDR2 YSLEER, per germline. V trimming: 0 bases; J trimming: 2 bases; junction bases outside the gene matches: 1.

V gene TRBV6-5 combines with J gene TRBJ1-1; D may be TRBD1 (6 bases). The CDR3 covers 14 residues. With 6 bases removed from V and 1 base from J, the gap between germline ends came to 12 bases. Germline values: CDR1 MNHEY, CDR2 SVGAGI. CDR3 nucleotides: TGTGCCAGCAGGCAACAGGGAAAGAACACTGAAGCTTTCTTT. Translation: CASRQQGKNTEAFF.

The chain is built from TRBV7-2 and TRBJ2-3; a weak D match, TRBD1 (5 bases). Germline V lookup: CDR1 SGHTA, CDR2 FQGNSA. The V end lost 5 bases, the J end lost 7 bases, and 16 bases lay between the germline ends. The CDR3 has 14 residues. CDR3 in amino acids: CASSPRGAAYTQYF. DNA for the CDR3: TGTGCCAGCAGCCCACGTGGGGCTGCTTATACGCAGTATTTT. The variable domain in full, completed from reference TRBV7-2 and TRBJ2-3, reads GAGVSQSPSNKVTEKGKDVELRCDPISGHTALYWYRQSLGQGLEFLIYFQGNSAPDKSGLPSDRFSAERTGGSVSTLTIQRTQQEDSAVYLCASSPRGAAYTQYFGPGTRLTVL.

V is TRBV7-2 and J is TRBJ2-3; 10 bases are shared with TRBD2. The germline gives CDR1 SGHTA, CDR2 FQGNSA. This CDR3 spans 13 amino acids. The V segment lost 5 bases and the J segment 11 bases; nucleotides outside the gene matches: 7. The CDR3 region is CASSPGLAGGQYF. The DNA for the CDR3 is TGTGCCAGCAGCCCGGGATTAGCGGGGGGGCAGTATTTT.

V is TRBV7-2 and J is TRBJ2-3; 12 bases agree with TRBD2. The V gene end was trimmed by 6 bases and the J gene end by 5 bases; junction bases not matched to a gene: 6. Germline-derived CDR1 and CDR2 are SGHTA and FQGNSA. This CDR3 spans 15 amino acids. CDR3 in DNA: TGTGCCAGCAGTTACCTAGCGGGGGGGCAAGATACGCAGTATTTT. It codes for CASSYLAGGQDTQYF.

The V and J genes are TRBV2 and TRBJ1-2; possible D gene TRBD1, 5 bases. The CDR3 has 13 amino acids. The germline V gene has CDR1 SNHLY and CDR2 FYNNEI. The V gene lost 6 bases and the J gene lost 4 bases, with 12 bases spanning the gap. The DNA for the CDR3 is TGTGCCAGCAGCCGCGACAGTCTCTATGGCTACACCTTC. Translation gives CASSRDSLYGYTF. Full variable domain (missing parts from reference TRBV2 and TRBJ1-2): EPEVTQTPSHQVTQMGQEVILRCVPISNHLYFYWYRQILGQKVEFLVSFYNNEISEKSEIFDDQFSVERPDGSNFTLKIRSTKLEDSAMYFCASSRDSLYGYTFGSGTRLTVV.